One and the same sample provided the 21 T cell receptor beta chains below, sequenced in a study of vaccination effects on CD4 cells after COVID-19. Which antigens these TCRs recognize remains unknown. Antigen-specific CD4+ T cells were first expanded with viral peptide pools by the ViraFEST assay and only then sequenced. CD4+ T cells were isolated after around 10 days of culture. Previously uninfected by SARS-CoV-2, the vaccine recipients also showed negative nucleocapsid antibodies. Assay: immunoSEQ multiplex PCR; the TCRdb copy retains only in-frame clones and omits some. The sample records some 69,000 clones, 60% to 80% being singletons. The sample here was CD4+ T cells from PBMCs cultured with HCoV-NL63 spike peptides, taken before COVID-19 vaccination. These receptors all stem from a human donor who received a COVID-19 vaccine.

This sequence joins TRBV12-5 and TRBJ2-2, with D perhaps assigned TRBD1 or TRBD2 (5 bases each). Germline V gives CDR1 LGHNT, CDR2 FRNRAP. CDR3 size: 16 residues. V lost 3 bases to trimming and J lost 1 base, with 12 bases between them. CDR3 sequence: CASGFPLGVNTGELFF. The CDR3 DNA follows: TGTGCTAGTGGTTTTCCTCTGGGGGTGAACACCGGGGAGCTGTTTTTT. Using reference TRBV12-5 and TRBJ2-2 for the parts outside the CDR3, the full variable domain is DARVTQTPRHKVTEMGQEVTMRCQPILGHNTVFWYRQTMMQGLELLAYFRNRAPLDDSGMPKDRFSAEMPDATLATLKIQPSEPRDSAVYFCASGFPLGVNTGELFFGEGSRLTVL.

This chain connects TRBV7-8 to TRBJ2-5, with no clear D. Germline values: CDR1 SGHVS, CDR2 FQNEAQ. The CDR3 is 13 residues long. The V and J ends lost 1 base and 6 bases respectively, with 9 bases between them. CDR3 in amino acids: CASSLGGIQTQYF. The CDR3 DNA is TGTGCCAGCAGCTTAGGGGGTATACAGACCCAGTACTTC.

CDR3: CASSDRSETQYF. CDR3 sequence (DNA): TGTGCCAGCTCGGACAGGAGTGAGACCCAGTACTTC. The chain carries TRBV2 and TRBJ2-5; 7 nucleotides agree with TRBD1. J gave up 5 bases and V 8 bases, and 5 bases lay outside the gene matches. Germline loops: CDR1 SNHLY, CDR2 FYNNEI. The CDR3 runs to 12 residues.

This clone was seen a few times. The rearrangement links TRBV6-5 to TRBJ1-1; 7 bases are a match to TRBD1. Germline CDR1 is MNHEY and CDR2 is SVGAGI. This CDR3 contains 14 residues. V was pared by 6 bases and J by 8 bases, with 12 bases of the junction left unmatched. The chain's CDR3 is CASRPIRDRREAFF. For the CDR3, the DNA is TGTGCCAGCAGGCCCATACGGGACAGACGGGAAGCTTTCTTT.

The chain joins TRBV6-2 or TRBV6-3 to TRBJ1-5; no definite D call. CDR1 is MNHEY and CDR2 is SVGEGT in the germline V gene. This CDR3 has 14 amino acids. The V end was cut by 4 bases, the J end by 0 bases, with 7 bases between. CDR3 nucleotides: TGTGCCAGCAGTTTCCATTATAGCAATCAGCCCCAGCATTTT. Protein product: CASSFHYSNQPQHF.

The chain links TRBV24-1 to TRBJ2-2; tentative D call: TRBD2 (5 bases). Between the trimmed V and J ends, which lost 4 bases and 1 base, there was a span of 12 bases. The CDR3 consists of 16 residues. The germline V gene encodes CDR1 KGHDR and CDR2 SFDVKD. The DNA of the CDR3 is TGTGCCACCAGTGACGTCGGGATCCAGAACACCGGGGAGCTGTTTTTT. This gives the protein CATSDVGIQNTGELFF.

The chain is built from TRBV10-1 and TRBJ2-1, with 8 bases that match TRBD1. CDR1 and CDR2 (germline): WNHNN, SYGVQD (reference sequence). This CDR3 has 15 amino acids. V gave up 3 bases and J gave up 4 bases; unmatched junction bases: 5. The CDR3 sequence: CASSEQGDTYNEQFF. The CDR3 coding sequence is TGCGCCAGCAGTGAACAGGGGGATACTTACAATGAGCAGTTCTTC.

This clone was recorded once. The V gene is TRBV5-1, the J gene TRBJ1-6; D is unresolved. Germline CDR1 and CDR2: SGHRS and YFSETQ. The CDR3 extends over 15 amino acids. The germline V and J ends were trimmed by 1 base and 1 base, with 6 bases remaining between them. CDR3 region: CASSLTGSYNSPLHF. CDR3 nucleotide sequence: TGCGCCAGCAGCTTGACGGGGTCCTATAATTCACCCCTCCACTTT.

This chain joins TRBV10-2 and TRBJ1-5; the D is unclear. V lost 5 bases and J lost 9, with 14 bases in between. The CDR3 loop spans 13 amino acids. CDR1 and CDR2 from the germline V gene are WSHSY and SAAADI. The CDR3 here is CASSHRAAWPQHF. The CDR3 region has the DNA TGCGCCAGCAGTCACCGGGCGGCTTGGCCCCAGCATTTT.

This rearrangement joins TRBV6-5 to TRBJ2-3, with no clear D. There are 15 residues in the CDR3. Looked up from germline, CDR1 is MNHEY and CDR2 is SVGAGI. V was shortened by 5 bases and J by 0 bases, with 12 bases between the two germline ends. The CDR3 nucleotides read TGTGCCAGCAGTACAGAGGCGGCTAGCACAGATACGCAGTATTTT. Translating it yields CASSTEAASTDTQYF.

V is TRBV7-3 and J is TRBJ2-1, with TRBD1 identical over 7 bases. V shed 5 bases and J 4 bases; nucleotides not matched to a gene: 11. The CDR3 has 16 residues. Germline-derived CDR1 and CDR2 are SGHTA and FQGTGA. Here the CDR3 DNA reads TGTGCCAGCAGCCCAAAAGGGGGACAGCCGTACAATGAGCAGTTCTTC. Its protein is CASSPKGGQPYNEQFF.

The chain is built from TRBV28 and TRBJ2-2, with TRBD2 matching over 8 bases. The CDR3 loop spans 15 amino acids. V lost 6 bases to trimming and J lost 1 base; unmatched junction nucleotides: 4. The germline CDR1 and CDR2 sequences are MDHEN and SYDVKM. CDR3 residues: CASSPGGLNTGELFF. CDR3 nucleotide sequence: TGTGCCAGCAGCCCGGGGGGGCTGAACACCGGGGAGCTGTTTTTT.

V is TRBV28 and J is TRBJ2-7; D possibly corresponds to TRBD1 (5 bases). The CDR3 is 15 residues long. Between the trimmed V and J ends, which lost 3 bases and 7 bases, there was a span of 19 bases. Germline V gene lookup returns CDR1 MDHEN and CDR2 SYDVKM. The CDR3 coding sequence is TGTGCCAGCAGTTTGGCCCAAACACCAGGGCGGGAGCAGTACGTC. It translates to CASSLAQTPGREQYV.

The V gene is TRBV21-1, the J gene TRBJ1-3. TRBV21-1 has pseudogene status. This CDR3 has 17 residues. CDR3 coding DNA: TGTGCCCTACACGGCGCCCGGGCATCTCTCTCTGGAAACACCATATATTTT. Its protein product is CALHGARASLSGNTIYF.

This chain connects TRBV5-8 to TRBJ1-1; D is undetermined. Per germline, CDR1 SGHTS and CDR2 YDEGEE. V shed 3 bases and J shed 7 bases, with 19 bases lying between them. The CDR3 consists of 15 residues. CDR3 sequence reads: CASSSRAPRGGEAFF. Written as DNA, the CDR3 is TGTGCCAGCAGCTCGAGGGCCCCCCGAGGCGGTGAAGCTTTCTTT.

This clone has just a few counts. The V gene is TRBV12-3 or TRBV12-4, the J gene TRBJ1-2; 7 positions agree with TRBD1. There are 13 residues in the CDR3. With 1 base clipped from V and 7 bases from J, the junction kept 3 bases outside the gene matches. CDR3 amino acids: CASSLDRGSGYTF. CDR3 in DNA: TGTGCCAGCAGTTTAGACAGGGGATCTGGCTACACCTTC.

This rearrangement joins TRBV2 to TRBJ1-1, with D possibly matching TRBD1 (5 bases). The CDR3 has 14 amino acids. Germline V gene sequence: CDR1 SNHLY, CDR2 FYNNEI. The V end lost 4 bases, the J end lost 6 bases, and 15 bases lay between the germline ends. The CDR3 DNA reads TGTGCCAGCAGTGTCTCGGGGCCCCTACCTGAAGCTTTCTTT. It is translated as CASSVSGPLPEAFF.

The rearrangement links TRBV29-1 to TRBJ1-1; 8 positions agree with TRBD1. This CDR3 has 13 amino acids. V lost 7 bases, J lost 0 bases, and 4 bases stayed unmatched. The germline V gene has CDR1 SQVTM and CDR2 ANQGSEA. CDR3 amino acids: CSAADRVNTEAFF. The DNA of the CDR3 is TGCAGCGCCGCGGACAGGGTGAACACTGAAGCTTTCTTT. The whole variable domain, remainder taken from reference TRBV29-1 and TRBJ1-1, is SAVISQKPSRDICQRGTSLTIQCQVDSQVTMMFWYRQQPGQSLTLIATANQGSEATYESGFVIDKFPISRPNLTFSTLTVSNMSPEDSSIYLCSAADRVNTEAFFGQGTRLTVV.

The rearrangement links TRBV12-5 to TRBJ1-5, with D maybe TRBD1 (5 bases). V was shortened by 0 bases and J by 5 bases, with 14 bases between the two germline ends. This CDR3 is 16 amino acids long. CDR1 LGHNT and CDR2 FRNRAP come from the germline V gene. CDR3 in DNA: TGTGCTAGTGGTTTGGTACTGGGGCTGGGGGATCAGCCCCAGCATTTT. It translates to CASGLVLGLGDQPQHF.

In nucleotides, the CDR3 is TGTGCCAGCAGCTCCCTTGGGGGGGTTTTCTACAATGAGCAGTTCTTC. It is translated as CASSSLGGVFYNEQFF. The V and J genes are TRBV7-2 and TRBJ2-1, with 7 bases that match TRBD2. The CDR3 has 16 residues. Germline V gene lookup returns CDR1 SGHTA and CDR2 FQGNSA. The ends lost 4 bases at V and 3 bases at J; junction bases unmatched: 9.

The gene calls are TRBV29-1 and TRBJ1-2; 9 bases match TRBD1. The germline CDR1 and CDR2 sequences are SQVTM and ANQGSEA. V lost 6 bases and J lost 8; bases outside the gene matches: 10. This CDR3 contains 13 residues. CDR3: CSVGPGQGNGYTF. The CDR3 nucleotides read TGCAGCGTCGGACCGGGACAGGGTAACGGCTACACCTTC.